The 27 T cell receptor beta chains reported below all come from one sample, sequenced in a study of blood T cell repertoires in COVID-19. Data came from immunoSEQ multiplex PCR; TCRdb stores just in-frame clones and leaves some out. Of 180,000 or so clones detected, roughly 83% appear once; the ten largest clones hold 4.4%. Specimen: PBMCs or T cells enriched from blood (not recorded which). The origin of the receptors is a woman in her forties or fifties who had recovered from COVID-19.

The chain employs TRBV28 and TRBJ1-4, with D possibly TRBD1 on 6 matching bases. Germline CDR1 and CDR2: MDHEN and SYDVKM. CDR3 size: 16 residues. V was cut by 7 bases and J by 2 bases, with 17 bases left in between. The CDR3 DNA sequence: TGTGCCAGCACACCAGGGCGGGGGGCGACTAATGAAAAACTGTTTTTT. The encoded protein is CASTPGRGATNEKLFF.

The chain uses TRBV5-3 and TRBJ2-3; 12 bases fit TRBD2. TRBV5-3 is marked as an open reading frame, function uncertain. The CDR3 totals 16 residues. Losses at the gene ends were 4 bases for V and 5 bases for J; bases not matched to a gene: 8. The CDR3 sequence: CARSRSLAGGRDTQYF. CDR3 DNA sequence: TGTGCCAGAAGCCGTAGTCTAGCGGGGGGGAGAGATACGCAGTATTTT.

This chain joins TRBV9 and TRBJ2-2; D ambiguous. Per germline, CDR1 SGDLS and CDR2 YYNGEE. V was trimmed by 2 bases and J by 0 bases, leaving 2 bases between them. The CDR3 is 13 residues long. This CDR3 reads CASSVSNTGELFF. The DNA of the CDR3 is TGTGCCAGCAGCGTCTCGAACACCGGGGAGCTGTTTTTT.

As to this clone: The identical CDR3 is also encoded by other nucleotide sequences in the sample. The chain recombines TRBV29-1 with TRBJ1-5, with a tentative D call TRBD1 (6 bases). The V gene lost 4 bases and the J gene lost 2 bases, with 6 bases spanning the gap. The germline gives CDR1 SQVTM, CDR2 ANQGSEA. This CDR3 is built from 12 residues. CDR3 loop: CSVGQGNQPQHF. CDR3 sequence (DNA): TGCAGCGTTGGACAGGGCAATCAGCCCCAGCATTTT.

V and J are TRBV5-1 and TRBJ2-5; 12 positions agree with TRBD2. Trimming removed 7 bases from V and 5 bases from J; junction bases left unmatched: 21. This CDR3 region has 19 residues. The germline V gene has CDR1 SGHRS and CDR2 YFSETQ. In DNA form, the CDR3 reads TGCGCCAGCTCGAAATCGTCGACTAGCGGGAGTGGAAGGTTGGAGACCCAGTACTTC. It translates to CASSKSSTSGSGRLETQYF.

This clone was detected once. This chain links TRBV5-3 with TRBJ1-2, with D perhaps matching TRBD1 (5 bases). TRBV5-3 is filed as an ORF, its function uncertain. The CDR3 totals 16 residues. V gave up 0 bases and J gave up 2 bases, with 14 bases separating them. In nucleotides, the CDR3 is TGTGCCAGAAGCTTGGGCTGGACCCAGGGCAACTATGGCTACACCTTC. As protein: CARSLGWTQGNYGYTF.

The chain links TRBV30 to TRBJ1-2; a possible D gene is TRBD1 (6 bases). This CDR3 spans 11 amino acids. The V and J ends lost 7 bases and 8 bases respectively, with 14 bases between them. Looked up from germline, CDR1 is GTSNPN and CDR2 is SVGIG (reference sequence). CDR3 amino acids: CALDRPRGYTF. The CDR3 nucleotides read TGTGCCTTAGACAGGCCCCGGGGCTACACCTTC.

The genes are TRBV6-5 and TRBJ2-3, with D maybe TRBD2 (6 bases). CDR3 length equals 13 residues. V lost 6 bases and J lost 6, with 13 bases in between. In germline, CDR1 is MNHEY, CDR2 SVGAGI. In DNA, the CDR3 is TGTGCCAGCAGCGGGACTTCCGGGGATACGCAGTATTTT. Protein product: CASSGTSGDTQYF.

V usage is TRBV6-5 and J usage is TRBJ1-3; D unclear. V shed 6 bases and J shed 4 bases, with 13 bases lying between them. Germline CDR1 is MNHEY and CDR2 is SVGAGI. The CDR3 has 14 amino acids. The CDR3 DNA is TGTGCCAGCAGGAACAAAGTCTCCGGAAACACCATATATTTT. The encoded protein is CASRNKVSGNTIYF.

This chain links TRBV7-2 with TRBJ2-1; the D gene is possibly TRBD1 (6 bases). CDR1 and CDR2 from the germline V gene are SGHTA and FQGNSA. The CDR3 spans 13 residues. V lost 7 bases and J lost 7, with 14 bases in between. This chain's CDR3 is CASNPGQSNEQFF. The DNA of the CDR3 is TGTGCCAGCAACCCCGGACAGTCTAATGAGCAGTTCTTC.

The J gene is TRBJ1-1, the V gene TRBV23-1, with D hard to call. TRBV23-1 is an ORF, with its function uncertain. V was cut by 7 bases and J by 1 base, with 10 bases left in between. There are 13 residues in the CDR3. CDR3 in amino acids: CASTAAENTEAFF. DNA for the CDR3: TGCGCCAGCACTGCGGCCGAGAACACTGAAGCTTTCTTT.

This chain links TRBV4-1 with TRBJ2-5; 11 nucleotides match TRBD2. The J segment lost 2 bases and the V segment lost 3 bases, leaving 5 bases of the junction unmatched. Germline V gene sequence: CDR1 MGHRA, CDR2 YSYEKL. This CDR3 has 16 amino acids. The chain's CDR3 is CASSQYTSGGQETQYF. Here the CDR3 DNA reads TGCGCCAGCAGCCAGTATACTAGCGGGGGTCAAGAGACCCAGTACTTC.

The genes are TRBV24-1 and TRBJ2-2; a weak D match, TRBD1 (6 bases). Deletions cut 1 base from V and 4 bases from J, with 9 bases between. Germline V gene sequence: CDR1 KGHDR, CDR2 SFDVKD. The CDR3 has 15 amino acids. DNA of the CDR3: TGTGCCACCAGTGATTTAGGGGGAGTCACCGGGGAGCTGTTTTTT. Its translation is CATSDLGGVTGELFF.

The chain is built from TRBV19 and TRBJ2-5; 15 bases match TRBD2. This CDR3 contains 15 residues. The junction had 4 bases not matched to a gene; V was cut back by 4 bases and J by 7 bases. From germline, CDR1 is LNHDA and CDR2 SQIVND (reference sequence). Here the CDR3 DNA reads TGTGCCAGTAGTACCCCGGGACTAGCGGGGGGGACCCAGTACTTC. Translated: CASSTPGLAGGTQYF.

The CDR3 DNA follows: TGTGCCAGCTCGGGAGGGACTAGCGGGGGGCACAATGAGCAGTTCTTC. Translation gives CASSGGTSGGHNEQFF. The V call is TRBV4-2, the J call TRBJ2-1; TRBD2 aligns across 15 bases. The J segment lost 5 bases and the V segment lost 8 bases, leaving 7 bases of the junction unmatched. The germline V gene has CDR1 LGHNA and CDR2 YNFKEQ. This CDR3 region has 16 residues.

J is TRBJ2-3 and V is TRBV9; a possible D gene is TRBD2 (6 bases). Germline V lookup: CDR1 SGDLS, CDR2 YYNGEE. The CDR3 consists of 14 residues. Trimming shortened V by 2 bases and J by 15 bases, and 22 bases separated the two germline ends. CDR3 amino acids: CASSVGAGGERGYF. CDR3 in DNA: TGTGCCAGCAGCGTCGGCGCCGGGGGAGAAAGAGGATATTTT.

The chain has TRBV12-5 and TRBJ1-1; D is possibly TRBD1 (5 bases). With 7 bases removed from V and 1 base from J, the gap between germline ends came to 22 bases. CDR1 is LGHNT, CDR2 FRNRAP, per germline. The CDR3 covers 17 residues. DNA for the CDR3: TGTGCTAGTGCAGGGAGGCCGCCTGGGACGGGGAACACTGAAGCTTTCTTT. Protein product: CASAGRPPGTGNTEAFF.

J is TRBJ2-1 and V is TRBV5-4; a possible D gene is TRBD1 (5 bases). The CDR3 runs 15 residues. The germline V gene encodes CDR1 SGHNT and CDR2 YYREEE (reference sequence). Trimming shortened V by 2 bases and J by 5 bases, and 14 bases separated the two germline ends. CDR3 nucleotides: TGTGCCAGCAGCTTTGGTACAGGAATAAACAATGAGCAGTTCTTC. Its translation: CASSFGTGINNEQFF.

V gene TRBV19 combines with J gene TRBJ2-3, with D maybe TRBD2 (5 bases). The germline V gene has CDR1 LNHDA and CDR2 SQIVND (reference sequence). V was clipped by 7 bases and J by 0 bases, with 14 bases between them. CDR3 size: 15 residues. The chain's CDR3 is CASTDSGISTDTQYF. DNA for the CDR3: TGTGCCAGTACGGACTCTGGTATTAGCACAGATACGCAGTATTTT. Looking up the rest from reference TRBV19 and TRBJ2-3 gives the full variable domain: DGGITQSPKYLFRKEGQNVTLSCEQNLNHDAMYWYRQDPGQGLRLIYYSQIVNDFQKGDIAEGYSVSREKKESFPLTVTSAQKNPTAFYLCASTDSGISTDTQYFGPGTRLTVL.

The gene calls are TRBV3-1 (or the pseudogene TRBV3-2) and TRBJ1-2, with 9 bases matching TRBD1. The CDR3 consists of 14 residues. V lost 4 bases, J lost 6 bases, and 6 bases stayed unmatched. CDR1 and CDR2 (germline): LGHDT, YNNKEL (reference sequence). The CDR3 DNA is TGTGCCAGCAGCCCGTCCCGGGACAGGGATGGCTACACCTTC. As protein: CASSPSRDRDGYTF.

The chain links TRBV19 to TRBJ2-3; D remains unclear. Trimming removed 0 bases at V and 0 bases at J, with 13 bases between. CDR3 length equals 17 residues. The germline CDR1 and CDR2 sequences are LNHDA and SQIVND (reference sequence). DNA of the CDR3: TGTGCCAGTAGTATAGATCGAGGTGCTTCTAGCACAGATACGCAGTATTTT. Amino acid sequence: CASSIDRGASSTDTQYF.

This chain joins TRBV6-6 and TRBJ2-7, with a possible D match to TRBD1 (8 bases). The V end lost 5 bases, the J end lost 6 bases, and 23 bases lay between the germline ends. Germline V lookup: CDR1 MNHNY, CDR2 SVGAGI (reference sequence). The CDR3 length is 16 residues. CDR3 DNA sequence: TGTGCCAGCAGTCCTCAGGGGGCTAGCGGCGCCCTCGAGCAGTACGTC. Translation: CASSPQGASGALEQYV.

This clone was picked up a small number of times. The CDR3 coding sequence is TGTGCCAGTAGTATCGGCGGGAGCGATGAGCAGTTCTTC. Translation gives CASSIGGSDEQFF. This chain links TRBV19 with TRBJ2-1; 7 bases map to TRBD2. The CDR3 length is 13 residues. The ends lost 3 bases at V and 8 bases at J; junction bases unmatched: 4. Per germline, CDR1 LNHDA and CDR2 SQIVND (reference sequence).

The chain combines TRBV19 with TRBJ1-3, with 8 positions matching TRBD1. The V gene's germline CDR1 is LNHDA and CDR2 SQIVND (reference sequence). CDR3 length: 15 amino acids. Unmatched junction bases numbered 7, after V lost 9 bases and J lost 0 bases. CDR3 residues: CASKQGGSSGNTIYF. CDR3 DNA: TGTGCCAGCAAACAGGGGGGGTCCTCTGGAAACACCATATATTTT.

The chain recombines TRBV25-1 with TRBJ1-5; TRBD1 might be the D (5 bases). Between the trimmed V and J ends, which lost 6 bases and 4 bases, there was a span of 7 bases. In germline, CDR1 is MGHDK, CDR2 SYGVNS. CDR3 length: 12 residues. The CDR3 DNA follows: TGTGCCAGCAGGACAGCTAATCAGCCCCAGCATTTT. This translates into CASRTANQPQHF.

The V gene is TRBV19, the J gene TRBJ2-1; D uncertain. Germline CDR1 and CDR2: LNHDA and SQIVND (reference sequence). This CDR3 has 13 residues. The V end was cut by 3 bases, the J end by 8 bases, with 11 bases between. This CDR3 reads CASSITGLDEQFF. The CDR3 region has the DNA TGTGCCAGTAGTATTACGGGTTTGGATGAGCAGTTCTTC.

The chain combines TRBV10-2 with TRBJ2-2; unclear D gene. V was pared by 9 bases and J by 1 base, with 12 bases between. The germline CDR1 and CDR2 sequences are WSHSY and SAAADI. The CDR3 consists of 14 residues. CDR3 amino acids: CARAQLKNTGELFF. The CDR3 region has the DNA TGCGCCAGGGCACAGCTAAAGAACACCGGGGAGCTGTTTTTT.